One sample yielded the 7 T cell receptor beta chains listed below, sequenced in a study of blood T cell repertoires in COVID-19. Method: immunoSEQ multiplex PCR; TCRdb's copy keeps in-frame clones and lacks some. The sample comprises 95,000 to 110,000 clones, around 83% of which are singletons, and around 4.5% rests with the top ten. The sequenced sample consisted of peripheral blood. The receptor set was obtained from a man between 65 and 85 years old with acute or convalescent COVID-19.

The rearrangement joins TRBV12-3 or TRBV12-4 to TRBJ2-2; tentatively, D is TRBD2 (6 bases). Trimming removed 6 bases from V and 6 bases from J, with 11 bases in between. The CDR3 is made up of 13 amino acids. The CDR3 spells CASSPGVAGELFF. The CDR3 DNA is TGTGCCAGCAGCCCGGGGGTGGCCGGGGAGCTGTTTTTT.

This chain uses TRBV3-1 (or the pseudogene TRBV3-2) with TRBJ2-3; perhaps TRBD1 as D (5 bases). V was trimmed by 2 bases and J by 4 bases, leaving 7 bases between them. Germline CDR1 and CDR2: LGHDT and YNNKEL (reference sequence). The CDR3 has 13 amino acids. This CDR3 reads CASSQRRADTQYF. The CDR3 region has the DNA TGTGCCAGCAGCCAACGCAGGGCAGATACGCAGTATTTT.

The chain joins TRBV9 to TRBJ2-1; maybe TRBD2 (5 bases). V shed 1 base and J shed 1 base, with 9 bases lying between them. The germline gives CDR1 SGDLS, CDR2 YYNGEE. This CDR3 is built from 15 residues. The CDR3 region is CASSVLGESYNEQFF. As DNA, the CDR3 is TGTGCCAGCAGCGTATTGGGAGAATCCTACAATGAGCAGTTCTTC.

The chain links TRBV6-1 to TRBJ1-2, with D unclear. The CDR3 sequence is 12 residues long. Trimming cost V 7 bases and J 7 bases, with 13 bases left between them. Germline CDR1 is MNHNS and CDR2 is SASEGT. CDR3: CASTVTRFGYTF. CDR3 DNA sequence: TGTGCCAGCACCGTCACCAGGTTTGGCTACACCTTC.

J is TRBJ2-7 and V is TRBV9; the match to TRBD1 covers 7 bases. Looked up from germline, CDR1 is SGDLS and CDR2 is YYNGEE. The CDR3 loop spans 13 amino acids. With 1 base clipped from V and 4 bases from J, the junction kept 2 bases outside the gene matches. CDR3 bases: TGTGCCAGCAGCGTAATGACAGGGTACGAGCAGTACTTC. It is translated as CASSVMTGYEQYF.

The V and J genes are TRBV11-2 and TRBJ2-3, with 8 bases identical to TRBD2. The CDR3 covers 16 residues. Per germline, CDR1 SGHAT and CDR2 FQNNGV. J lost 2 bases, V lost 1 base, and 5 bases had no gene match. For the CDR3, the DNA is TGTGCCAGCAGCTTAGTTGTAGCGGGGAACACAGATACGCAGTATTTT. This sequence encodes CASSLVVAGNTDTQYF.

The chain links TRBV6-5 to TRBJ1-5, with D tentatively TRBD1 (5 bases). The CDR3 consists of 13 residues. The germline V gene has CDR1 MNHEY and CDR2 SVGAGI. V was clipped by 4 bases and J by 3 bases, with 7 bases between them. CDR3 sequence: CASSLGPNQPQHF. DNA for the CDR3: TGTGCCAGCAGTTTGGGGCCCAATCAGCCCCAGCATTTT.